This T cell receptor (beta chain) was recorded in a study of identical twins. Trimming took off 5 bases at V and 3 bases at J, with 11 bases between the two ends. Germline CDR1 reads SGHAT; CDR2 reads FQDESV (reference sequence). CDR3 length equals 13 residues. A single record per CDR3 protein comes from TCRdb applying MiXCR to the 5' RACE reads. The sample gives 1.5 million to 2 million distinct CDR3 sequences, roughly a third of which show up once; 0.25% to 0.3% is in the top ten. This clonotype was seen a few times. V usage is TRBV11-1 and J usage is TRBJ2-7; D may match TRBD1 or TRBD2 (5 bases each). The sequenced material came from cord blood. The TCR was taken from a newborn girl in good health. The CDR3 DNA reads TGTGCCAGCAGCCCCGGGGCCCTCTACGAGCAGTACTTC. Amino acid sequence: CASSPGALYEQYF.